This is a list of T cell receptor beta chains from one sample in a study of neoadjuvant anti-PD-1 for oral cavity cancer. The repertoire was sequenced with immunoSEQ multiplex PCR; TCRdb's copy has only in-frame clones and lacks some. The data show about 12,000 clones, around three fifths seen once. The sequenced sample was PBMCs, obtained before nivolumab (anti-PD-1) treatment. The receptors shown here come from a person between 40 and 85 years old with oral cavity squamous cell carcinoma. Both conserved end residues are part of each CDR3. The D gene is left open where the match is weak. Clone size is given for some rows only: seen once, a few or many times, or a class if the clone is expanded.

v_gene	abundance	j_gene	d_gene	CDR3nt	CDR3aa
TRBV13	.	TRBJ1-2	TRBD1	TGTGCCAGCAGCCGACAGGGTCTCGCCTATGGCTACACCTTC	CASSRQGLAYGYTF
TRBV27	.	TRBJ1-5	.	TGTGCCAGCAGTTTACTGGGGATGGGCAATCAGCCCCAGCATTTT	CASSLLGMGNQPQHF
TRBV11-3	.	TRBJ2-2	.	TGTGCCAGCAGCTTAGATCGTAACACCGGGGAGCTGTTTTTT	CASSLDRNTGELFF
TRBV28	.	TRBJ1-3	.	TGTGCCAGCAGTTTTCGTGGAAACACCATATATTTT	CASSFRGNTIYF
TRBV7-9	.	TRBJ2-1	.	TGTGCCAGCAGCCTAGAGGGGTTCACGGGGGACTCCTACAATGAGCAGTTCTTC	CASSLEGFTGDSYNEQFF
TRBV7-9	once	TRBJ2-5	.	TGTGCCAGCAGCTTAGGAACACTAGAAAGAGAGACCCAGTACTTC	CASSLGTLERETQYF
TRBV29-1	.	TRBJ2-2	TRBD2	TGCAGCGTGGGTGTAGCCGGGAGGGCCACCGGGGAGCTGTTTTTT	CSVGVAGRATGELFF
TRBV2	.	TRBJ2-3	.	TGTGCCAGCAGTGAGACGACAGTTCTATACACAGATACGCAGTATTTT	CASSETTVLYTDTQYF
TRBV6-1	.	TRBJ2-7	.	TGTGCCAGCAGTCCGCAGAGCCGCGGCTCCTACGAGCAGTACTTC	CASSPQSRGSYEQYF
TRBV27	.	TRBJ1-3	.	TGTGCCAGCAGCCCCGATTATACGGGTGGAAACACCATATATTTT	CASSPDYTGGNTIYF
TRBV11-2	.	TRBJ1-4	TRBD1	TGTGCCAGCAGCTTGGGGGACAGGGGGACAGAGGAAAAACTGTTTTTT	CASSLGDRGTEEKLFF
TRBV5-1	.	TRBJ2-3	TRBD2	TGCGCCAGCAGCCCTAGCGGGAGTGTGGATACGCAGTATTTT	CASSPSGSVDTQYF
TRBV27	.	TRBJ1-1	.	TGTGCCAGCAGTTGGACCGTGAACACTGAAGCTTTCTTT	CASSWTVNTEAFF
TRBV5-1	once	TRBJ2-1	TRBD2	TGCGCCAGCAGTTTACTAGCGGGTCCTTACAATGAGCAGTTCTTC	CASSLLAGPYNEQFF
TRBV7-8	.	TRBJ2-3	.	TGTGCCAGCAGCTCCCTGGGCCTAGGAGATACGCAGTATTTT	CASSSLGLGDTQYF
TRBV27	.	TRBJ2-1	TRBD1	TGTGCCAGCAGGCCAGGGGACAGGGGGCCCTCCTACAATGAGCAGTTCTTC	CASRPGDRGPSYNEQFF
TRBV29-1	.	TRBJ1-2	TRBD1	TGCAGCGTTGCCCGGGACGGACAGGGCGGTGGCTACACCTTC	CSVARDGQGGGYTF
TRBV4-1	.	TRBJ1-2	.	TGCGCCAGCAGCCCGGGAGCTGGGGGCTACACCTTC	CASSPGAGGYTF
TRBV13	.	TRBJ2-1	.	TGTGCCAGCAGCGACTCCGGGACCCACTCCTACAATGAGCAGTTCTTC	CASSDSGTHSYNEQFF
TRBV6-5	.	TRBJ2-5	.	TGTGCCAGCAGTTACCTGGCGGAGCACCAAGAGACCCAGTACTTC	CASSYLAEHQETQYF
TRBV4-2	.	TRBJ1-2	.	TGTGCCAGCAGCCAAAGGTCAGGGAGTATTAATGGCTACACCTTC	CASSQRSGSINGYTF
TRBV9	.	TRBJ2-2	TRBD2	TGTGCCAGCAGTACCGGGACTAGCGGGAGGGGCGGGGAGCTGTTTTTT	CASSTGTSGRGGELFF
TRBV6-5	.	TRBJ2-7	TRBD2	TGTGCCAGCGGAGTAGCGGGGACCCTTTACGAGCAGTACTTC	CASGVAGTLYEQYF
TRBV5-4	few	TRBJ1-1	.	TGTGCCAGCAGCTTGGTGGGGGGTGCGAACACTGAAGCTTTCTTT	CASSLVGGANTEAFF
TRBV6-1	.	TRBJ1-1	.	TGTGCCAGCAGTGAAGGGCTCGGAAACACTGAAGCTTTCTTT	CASSEGLGNTEAFF
TRBV5-1	.	TRBJ1-1	.	TGCGCCAGCAGCTTGGGAGGACCGAACACTGAAGCTTTCTTT	CASSLGGPNTEAFF
TRBV9	.	TRBJ2-1	TRBD1	TGTGCCAGCAGCGTGGGACAGACAATAGAGCAGTTCTTC	CASSVGQTIEQFF
TRBV6-5	.	TRBJ2-7	.	TGTGCCAGCAGTTATTCCTCAGGGGGAGGCTACGAGCAGTACTTC	CASSYSSGGGYEQYF
TRBV7-2	.	TRBJ2-7	.	TGTGCCAGCACCCCTAGGTCAGGGGGACTCTACGAGCAGTACTTC	CASTPRSGGLYEQYF
TRBV5-1	.	TRBJ1-4	TRBD1	TGCGCCAGCAGGAGAAGAACAGGGGGCACTAATGAAAAACTGTTTTTT	CASRRRTGGTNEKLFF
TRBV7-3	.	TRBJ1-1	.	TGTGCCAGCAGCAGGGAACGTCTAACTGAAGCTTTCTTT	CASSRERLTEAFF
TRBV9	.	TRBJ1-4	.	TGTGCCAGCAGCGTAGACACTAATGAAAAACTGTTTTTT	CASSVDTNEKLFF
TRBV6-6	.	TRBJ2-7	.	TGTGCCAGCAGTTTGGACAGTTCCTTTTACGAGCAGTACTTC	CASSLDSSFYEQYF